This T cell receptor beta chain was captured by sequencing in a study of control samples from healthy donors and cancer patients (dated by TCRdb to the early 2020s). About this clone itself: The clone's antigen remains unknown. Base quality data are lacking; no much larger clone is found one base away.

The CDR3 runs 11 amino acids, cysteine and phenylalanine included. Kept here is only the CDR3 DNA, which spans 33 bases and is read in frame from base 1. Looking up the germline V gene yields CDR1 SQVTM and CDR2 ANQGSEA. Trimming costs V 7 bases and J 0 bases, and their ends lie 7 bases apart. Library preparation was by the immunoSEQ multiplex PCR assay. In its TCRdb copy, this immuneACCESS table keeps in-frame sequences only and misses some clones. Where compared with another copy, unresolved V genes explain less than half of these, and the others have no known cause. This sample comprises approximately 76,000 clones, roughly 84% of them detected only once. Together, the top ten hold around a tenth of the sample.

This chain joins TRBV29-1 to TRBJ2-7, with no confident D gene call. The clonotype was recovered from a man between 60 and 70 years old with head and neck cancer. Input material: PBMCs. CDR3 region: CSGGFSYEQYF. In nucleotides, the sequence is TGCAGCGGAGGATTCTCCTACGAGCAGTACTTC.